Described below is a single T cell receptor (beta chain) sequence and its context. Antigen unknown. This entry belongs to a study of cytomegalovirus exposure and HLA in healthy donors. Study observations and caveats: In a later analysis, most CMV-associated TCR beta chains appeared HLA-restricted. Excluded were some V segments that proved indistinguishable, including TRBV6-2 and TRBV6-3. TCR beta sequences reportedly predicted the HLA-A and HLA-B alleles of most subjects accurately.

Germline V gives CDR1 SGHRS, CDR2 YFSETQ. J lost 7 bases, V lost 4 bases, and 12 bases had no gene match. The CDR3 is 15 residues long. PCR was performed using 60 Vbeta and 13 Jbeta primers. Original analysis: Later, tens of millions of unique TCR beta chains were counted in an analysis, and 8.5 million to 13 million of them were shared. Here immunoSEQ multiplex PCR was the method, and the copy in TCRdb shows in-frame clones only, minus some. V, J and clone size derive from that table, while D and trimming were established from the DNA sequence. In total, the table holds 200,000 or so clones. The receptor's source is a girl aged 2 to 10 in good health and CMV-seropositive. Sequenced: PBMCs. This chain links TRBV5-1 with TRBJ1-2, with TRBD1 identical over 8 bases. The CDR3 protein is CASSVRGQGMSGYTF. As DNA, the CDR3 is TGCGCCAGCAGCGTCCGAGGACAGGGAATGAGTGGCTACACCTTC. Based on the CDR3 plus reference TRBV5-1 and TRBJ1-2, the full variable domain is KAGVTQTPRYLIKTRGQQVTLSCSPISGHRSVSWYQQTPGQGLQFLFEYFSETQRNKGNFPGRFSGRQFSNSRSEMNVSTLELGDSALYLCASSVRGQGMSGYTFGSGTRLTVV.